These 30 T cell receptor beta chains originate from one sample sequenced in a study of blood T cell repertoires in COVID-19. Some clones are missing from TCRdb's copy, which holds only in-frame ones; the method was immunoSEQ multiplex PCR. In the table there are fewer than 350,000 clones, around 87% of which are singletons. Source material: peripheral blood. These receptors originate from a woman between 45 and 65 years old who had recovered from COVID-19.

The genes are TRBV2 and TRBJ2-5; TRBD1 aligns across 7 bases. Germline-derived CDR1 and CDR2 are SNHLY and FYNNEI. Trimming at V came to 3 bases and at J to 1 base, leaving 8 bases not matched to a gene. The CDR3 totals 16 residues. CDR3 sequence reads: CASSEIRGPFQETQYF. CDR3 in DNA: TGTGCCAGCAGTGAGATAAGGGGGCCTTTCCAAGAGACCCAGTACTTC.

V and J are TRBV20-1 and TRBJ2-1; D gene uncertain. The germline V gene has CDR1 DFQATT and CDR2 SNEGSKA (reference sequence). The CDR3 has 15 residues. Trimming removed 3 bases from V and 4 bases from J, with 16 bases in between. The CDR3 nucleotides read TGCAGTGCTAGTTACTCTAGGCCCGGGTACAATGAGCAGTTCTTC. Its protein product is CSASYSRPGYNEQFF.

This clone was seen a single time. The chain has TRBV4-3 and TRBJ1-6, with D unclear. Germline CDR1 LGHNA, CDR2 YSLEER. This CDR3 comprises 14 residues. The V end lost 3 bases, the J end lost 6 bases, and 9 bases lay between the germline ends. The DNA for the CDR3 is TGCGCCAGCAGCCAGAGTGGTGCTAATTCACCCCTCCACTTT. It is translated as CASSQSGANSPLHF.

This clone was seen at least ten times. The gene calls are TRBV20-1 and TRBJ2-7; 11 bases are a match to TRBD2. Per the germline V gene, CDR1 is DFQATT and CDR2 is SNEGSKA (reference sequence). The CDR3 loop spans 18 amino acids. Trimming cost V 3 bases and J 5 bases; bases outside gene matches: 18. In nucleotides, the CDR3 is TGCAGTGCTAGTATACTAGCGGGAGTGGAGAGGTTGACGGACGAGCAGTACTTC. Protein sequence: CSASILAGVERLTDEQYF.

This chain's CDR3 is CASSLARTDSTDTQYF. The CDR3 coding sequence is TGTGCCAGCAGCTTAGCGAGGACAGATAGCACAGATACGCAGTATTTT. The chain joins TRBV7-9 to TRBJ2-3, with a possible D match to TRBD1 (6 bases). Trimming took 0 bases from V and 0 from J, leaving 10 bases between them. This CDR3 is 16 amino acids long. Germline V gives CDR1 SEHNR, CDR2 FQNEAQ (reference sequence). Filled out from reference TRBV7-9 and TRBJ2-3, the complete variable domain reads DTGVSQNPRHKITKRGQNVTFRCDPISEHNRLYWYRQTLGQGPEFLTYFQNEAQLEKSRLLSDRFSAERPKGSFSTLEIQRTEQGDSAMYLCASSLARTDSTDTQYFGPGTRLTVL.

The chain joins TRBV30 to TRBJ1-6; 8 nucleotides line up with TRBD1. Germline lookup yields CDR1 GTSNPN and CDR2 SVGIG (reference sequence). This CDR3 has 15 amino acids. V lost 4 bases to trimming and J lost 0 bases; unmatched junction nucleotides: 2. DNA of the CDR3: TGTGCCTGGACCGACAGGGGCTCCTATAATTCACCCCTCCACTTT. Protein product: CAWTDRGSYNSPLHF.

This clone was observed a single time. The V call is TRBV19, the J call TRBJ1-3; 7 positions match TRBD1. The CDR3 is 14 residues long. In germline, CDR1 is LNHDA, CDR2 SQIVND (reference sequence). V was clipped by 5 bases and J by 5 bases; unmatched bases: 6. The CDR3 region is CASSLTGIRNTIYF. For the CDR3, the DNA is TGTGCCAGTAGTCTGACAGGGATACGAAACACCATATATTTT.

The J gene is TRBJ2-1, the V gene TRBV29-1; TRBD2 matches 10 bases. Germline V gene sequence: CDR1 SQVTM, CDR2 ANQGSEA. The CDR3 contains 13 residues. J lost 5 bases, V lost 6 bases, and 4 bases had no gene match. CDR3 DNA sequence: TGCAGCGTGTCTAGCGGGAGTAACAATGAGCAGTTCTTC. Translated: CSVSSGSNNEQFF.

The chain recombines TRBV7-2 with TRBJ1-1; tentative D call: TRBD1 (5 bases). The CDR3 is 15 residues long. From germline, CDR1 is SGHTA and CDR2 FQGNSA. Trimming removed 2 bases at V and 1 base at J, with 11 bases between. The CDR3 protein is CASSLFGAENTEAFF. The CDR3 nucleotides read TGTGCCAGCAGCTTATTTGGGGCTGAGAACACTGAAGCTTTCTTT.

The V gene is TRBV11-2, the J gene TRBJ1-1; D may be TRBD1 (6 bases). V was shortened by 5 bases and J by 8 bases, with 18 bases between the two germline ends. Per germline, CDR1 SGHAT and CDR2 FQNNGV. The CDR3 covers 14 residues. In DNA, the CDR3 is TGTGCCAGCAGCATAAGACAGGTGGCTCCGGAAGCTTTCTTT. Residues: CASSIRQVAPEAFF.

The chain uses TRBV5-1 and TRBJ2-2; no firm D call. CDR1 SGHRS and CDR2 YFSETQ come from the germline V gene. V gave up 0 bases and J gave up 4 bases, with 4 bases separating them. The CDR3 is 13 residues long. CDR3 bases: TGCGCCAGCAGCTTGGGAGCCACCGGGGAGCTGTTTTTT. It encodes CASSLGATGELFF.

The rearrangement uses TRBV28 and TRBJ1-5; D remains ambiguous. The V gene's germline CDR1 is MDHEN and CDR2 SYDVKM. Trimming pared 8 bases from V and 0 bases from J, leaving 5 bases between. The CDR3 consists of 12 residues. CDR3 sequence: CASHSSNQPQHF. CDR3 coding DNA: TGTGCCAGCCATAGTAGCAATCAGCCCCAGCATTTT. The entire variable domain, with the rest obtained from reference TRBV28 and TRBJ1-5, is as follows: DVKVTQSSRYLVKRTGEKVFLECVQDMDHENMFWYRQDPGLGLRLIYFSYDVKMKEKGDIPEGYSVSREKKERFSLILESASTNQTSMYLCASHSSNQPQHFGDGTRLSIL.

This chain joins TRBV7-2 and TRBJ2-5, with a weak D call TRBD1 (6 bases). The germline V gene encodes CDR1 SGHTA and CDR2 FQGNSA. The CDR3 runs to 14 residues. V shed 5 bases and J shed 4 bases, with 14 bases lying between them. The CDR3 protein is CASSIRTVPETQYF. The CDR3, as DNA: TGTGCCAGCAGCATCAGGACAGTTCCAGAGACCCAGTACTTC.

CDR3 loop: CASSLVAGGYNEQFF. The DNA of the CDR3 is TGTGCCAGCAGCTTAGTAGCGGGGGGCTACAATGAGCAGTTCTTC. The gene calls are TRBV7-2 and TRBJ2-1; 10 bases fit TRBD2. The CDR3 covers 15 residues. V lost 1 base, J lost 3 bases, and 0 bases stayed unmatched. The germline V gene has CDR1 SGHTA and CDR2 FQGNSA.

On this clone itself: Other DNA sequences in this sample translate to the same CDR3. This chain links TRBV11-3 with TRBJ2-1, with D perhaps matching TRBD2 (7 bases). V lost 1 base to trimming and J lost 4 bases, with 11 bases between them. Germline values: CDR1 SGHNT, CDR2 YENEEA. The CDR3 length is 15 residues. CDR3 in DNA: TGTGCCAGCAGCTTAGGGCGGGGGCCTTACAATGAGCAGTTCTTC. It codes for CASSLGRGPYNEQFF.

The chain has TRBV30 and TRBJ1-5, with a tentative D call TRBD1 (6 bases). CDR3 length: 14 residues. The germline CDR1 and CDR2 sequences are GTSNPN and SVGIG (reference sequence). V was trimmed by 0 bases and J by 5 bases, leaving 11 bases between them. The chain's CDR3 is CAWSVLDRDQPQHF. The CDR3, as DNA: TGTGCCTGGAGTGTACTGGACAGAGATCAGCCCCAGCATTTT. Full variable domain (rest looked up from reference TRBV30 and TRBJ1-5): SQTIHQWPATLVQPVGSPLSLECTVEGTSNPNLYWYRQAAGRGLQLLFYSVGIGQISSEVPQNLSASRPQDRQFILSSKKLLLSDSGFYLCAWSVLDRDQPQHFGDGTRLSIL.

The V call is TRBV12-3 or TRBV12-4, the J call TRBJ1-2, with D possibly matching TRBD1 (6 bases). V gave up 6 bases and J gave up 0 bases, with 8 bases separating them. The CDR3 is 13 amino acids. CDR3 sequence: CASRDSSNYGYTF. CDR3 bases: TGTGCCAGCAGGGACAGTTCTAACTATGGCTACACCTTC.

This sequence joins TRBV28 and TRBJ2-5; D perhaps matches TRBD1 (5 bases). The CDR3 contains 15 residues. The germline V gene has CDR1 MDHEN and CDR2 SYDVKM. Deletions cut 1 base from V and 7 bases from J, with 16 bases between. CDR3 residues: CASSLSGHLGRTQYF. CDR3 nucleotides: TGTGCCAGCAGTTTATCTGGACACCTCGGGCGGACCCAGTACTTC.

The rearrangement joins TRBV4-3 to TRBJ2-7; 12 bases match TRBD2. The V and J ends lost 4 bases and 0 bases, in that order; junction bases with no gene match: 10. Germline loops: CDR1 LGHNA, CDR2 YSLEER. The CDR3 totals 18 residues. Here the CDR3 reads CASSPPGTSGCLSYEQYF. The CDR3 coding sequence is TGCGCCAGCAGCCCTCCGGGGACTAGCGGGTGCCTCTCCTACGAGCAGTACTTC.

This clone has a single count. The V call is TRBV7-9, the J call TRBJ2-5; D ambiguous. The CDR3 sequence is 12 residues long. Looked up from germline, CDR1 is SEHNR and CDR2 is FQNEAQ (reference sequence). Trimming left V 5 bases short and J 5 bases short, with 9 bases between. The CDR3 DNA follows: TGTGCCAGCAGCCTGAACCGGGAGACCCAGTACTTC. Translated, it gives CASSLNRETQYF.

This clone was seen a handful of times. This chain uses TRBV5-4 with TRBJ1-6; possibly TRBD1 for D (6 bases). The CDR3 spans 16 residues. Trimming left V 0 bases short and J 0 bases short, with 7 bases between. Germline CDR1 and CDR2: SGHNT and YYREEE (reference sequence). Here the CDR3 reads CASSLDRASYNSPLHF. The CDR3 region has the DNA TGTGCCAGCAGCTTGGACAGGGCCTCCTATAATTCACCCCTCCACTTT.

V and J are TRBV27 and TRBJ1-2; 7 nucleotides agree with TRBD1. CDR3 length equals 13 residues. Trimming took 8 bases from V and 5 from J; bases not matched to a gene: 8. Germline values: CDR1 MNHEY, CDR2 SMNVEV (reference sequence). CDR3 residues: CASASGGLYGYTF. CDR3 coding DNA: TGTGCCAGCGCCTCAGGGGGGCTTTATGGCTACACCTTC.

The chain has TRBV6-5 and TRBJ1-2; D might be TRBD1 (6 bases). The CDR3 extends over 15 amino acids. Between the trimmed V and J ends, which lost 10 bases and 8 bases, there was a span of 26 bases. Germline V lookup: CDR1 MNHEY, CDR2 SVGAGI. As DNA, the CDR3 is TGTGCCACCCTAGACACAGGGACGGGCCGTTGGGGCTACACCTTC. It yields the protein CATLDTGTGRWGYTF.

This chain links TRBV15 with TRBJ1-2, with D unclear. This CDR3 is built from 16 residues. Germline values: CDR1 LNHNV, CDR2 YYDKDF (reference sequence). The V and J ends lost 0 bases and 3 bases respectively, with 14 bases between them. CDR3 sequence: CATSRDAGGKDYGYTF. The DNA for the CDR3 is TGTGCCACCAGCAGAGATGCAGGAGGGAAAGACTATGGCTACACCTTC.

The chain is built from TRBV5-1 and TRBJ2-4; maybe TRBD2 (6 bases). Trimming took off 4 bases at V and 7 bases at J, with 15 bases between the two ends. This CDR3 is 14 amino acids long. Germline V gene sequence: CDR1 SGHRS, CDR2 YFSETQ. CDR3 sequence reads: CASSLRAGSNIQYF. The DNA of the CDR3 is TGCGCCAGCAGCCTACGAGCGGGTTCGAACATTCAGTACTTC.

The chain joins TRBV28 to TRBJ2-7; D perhaps matches TRBD1 (6 bases). V was cut by 6 bases and J by 4 bases, with 13 bases left in between. The CDR3 has 13 residues. Germline loops: CDR1 MDHEN, CDR2 SYDVKM. CDR3 residues: CASRPTGLYEQYF. The CDR3 DNA reads as TGTGCCAGCAGACCTACAGGGTTGTACGAGCAGTACTTC.

The chain uses TRBV6-5 and TRBJ2-6; no firm D call. This CDR3 is 12 amino acids long. The germline gives CDR1 MNHEY, CDR2 SVGAGI. CDR3 DNA sequence: TGTGCGGCCACATCTGGGGCCAACGTCCTGACTTTC. Its protein is CAATSGANVLTF.

The J gene is TRBJ2-7, the V gene TRBV27; TRBD2 aligns across 11 bases. Looked up from germline, CDR1 is MNHEY and CDR2 is SMNVEV (reference sequence). Trimming cost V 6 bases and J 3 bases; bases outside gene matches: 7. The CDR3 length is 15 residues. CDR3 in amino acids: CASRRSSGRGYEQYF. In DNA, the CDR3 is TGTGCCAGCAGACGTAGTAGCGGGAGGGGCTACGAGCAGTACTTC.

The rearrangement links TRBV5-1 to TRBJ2-3; TRBD1 matches at 7 bases. Germline CDR1 SGHRS, CDR2 YFSETQ. J gave up 4 bases and V 2 bases, and 10 bases lay outside the gene matches. The CDR3 contains 16 residues. For the CDR3, the DNA is TGCGCCAGCAGCTTCGGCCCAGGGGGAAGATCAGATACGCAGTATTTT. The encoded protein is CASSFGPGGRSDTQYF.

The J gene is TRBJ2-7, the V gene TRBV3-1 (or the pseudogene TRBV3-2), with TRBD2 identical over 9 bases. The CDR3 loop spans 13 amino acids. CDR1 and CDR2 (germline): LGHDT, YNNKEL (reference sequence). V dropped 6 bases and J dropped 6; count of bases not matched to a gene: 6. In DNA, the CDR3 is TGTGCCAGCAGGCGCGGGGGGGTCAGCGAGCAGTACTTC. Translated: CASRRGGVSEQYF.